A selection of T cell receptor beta chains follows, all from one sample in a study of post-analysis software for immune sequencing data. Via MiXCR, TCRdb re-called the PCR reads, giving one row per CDR3 protein. The sample consists of more than 350,000 distinct CDR3 sequences, more than 30% of them appearing once. Material: blood. Source of these receptors: a girl under 10 years old with multiple sclerosis. The CDR3 runs from the conserved cysteine through the conserved F or W. D genes are given only for firm matches. The size of a clone is reported for some rows only, either as once, few or many, or as a class for expanded clones.

>-|many|TRBV6-2/TRBV6-3|TRBJ1-5
TGTGCCAGCAGCACGCAGTATAGCAATCAGCCCCAGCATTTT
CASSTQYSNQPQHF
>-|-|TRBV29-1|TRBJ2-1
TGCACCCCAGGTCACTCCTACAATGAGCAGTTCTTC
CTPGHSYNEQFF
>TRBD2|-|TRBV5-1|TRBJ2-1
TGCGCCAGCAGCTTAGGAGCGGGGGGGCTCTACAATGAGCAGTTCTTC
CASSLGAGGLYNEQFF
>-|-|TRBV7-2|TRBJ2-3
TGTGCCAGCAGCTTAGCGATAGGGACGAGCACAGATACGCAGTATTTT
CASSLAIGTSTDTQYF
>TRBD1|-|TRBV12-3/TRBV12-4|TRBJ1-5
TGTGCCAGCAGTAGACGGACAGGGCGCCGAATCAATCAGCCCCAGCATTTT
CASSRRTGRRINQPQHF
>TRBD2|once|TRBV5-1|TRBJ2-1
TGCGCCAGCAGCTCACTAGCGGGGGAAGGCAATGAGCAGTTCTTC
CASSSLAGEGNEQFF
>TRBD2|-|TRBV6-2/TRBV6-3|TRBJ2-5
TGTGCCAGCAGTTACGGGAGGGGCGGAGAGACCCAGTACTTC
CASSYGRGGETQYF
>-|-|TRBV28|TRBJ1-2
TGTGCCAGCAGTTTTTACGCTGACTATGGCTACACCTTC
CASSFYADYGYTF
>-|-|TRBV6-5|TRBJ2-7
TGTGCCAGCAGCTCCTCGGACGGGCCCTACGAGCAGTACTTC
CASSSSDGPYEQYF
>TRBD2|few|TRBV28|TRBJ2-3
TGTGCCAGCAGTTCTAGCGGGGGGCCCTCAGATACGCAGTATTTT
CASSSSGGPSDTQYF
>-|once|TRBV12-3/TRBV12-4|TRBJ2-7
TGTGCCAGCAGCTACGAAGCTAGGATCGCCTACGAGCAGTACTTC
CASSYEARIAYEQYF
>TRBD2|-|TRBV7-9|TRBJ2-5
TGTGCCAGCAGCTTCAGCGGGATCGATAAAAAAGAGACCCAGTACTTC
CASSFSGIDKKETQYF
>-|few|TRBV29-1|TRBJ2-7
TGCAGCGTAAAACAGGGAAATGCCTACGAGCAGTACTTC
CSVKQGNAYEQYF
>-|-|TRBV4-3|TRBJ1-2
TGCGCCAGCAGCCAAGGTGGGGCGGCTAACTATGGCTACACCTTC
CASSQGGAANYGYTF